This is a list of T cell receptor beta chains from one sample in a study of cytomegalovirus exposure and HLA in healthy donors. The assay was immunoSEQ multiplex PCR, and TCRdb's table has in-frame clones only and misses some. Of more than 100,000 clones in the sample, roughly 80% were seen once. The specimen was PBMCs. The receptors stem from a woman between 40 and 55 years old in good health and CMV-seropositive. Each CDR3 is given with its conserved first and last residue. D genes are given only for firm matches. Some rows have no size entry. The others give once, few or many, or a class for an expanded clone.

d_call	v_call	j_call	clone_size	cdr3_aa	cdr3_nt
TRBD2	TRBV6-5	TRBJ2-6	NA	CASSYSGGAGANVLTF	TGTGCCAGCAGTTACTCGGGGGGGGCTGGGGCCAACGTCCTGACTTTC
NA	TRBV4-3	TRBJ1-1	NA	CASSLGGGADTEAFF	TGCGCCAGCAGCCTGGGAGGCGGGGCGGACACTGAAGCTTTCTTT
NA	TRBV5-1	TRBJ2-7	NA	CASSLARNEQYF	TGCGCCAGCAGCTTGGCCAGAAACGAGCAGTACTTC
NA	TRBV18	TRBJ1-2	NA	CASSPQKGLAGYTF	TGTGCCAGCTCACCACAAAAGGGCCTAGCGGGCTACACCTTC
NA	TRBV13	TRBJ1-4	NA	CASSVRGMTDEKLFF	TGTGCCAGCAGCGTCCGAGGGATGACGGATGAAAAACTGTTTTTT
NA	TRBV2	TRBJ1-2	NA	CASSADGYTF	TGTGCCAGCAGTGCCGATGGCTACACCTTC
TRBD1	TRBV4-3	TRBJ1-4	NA	CASSHLGTGGNEKLFF	TGCGCCAGCAGCCACCTTGGAACAGGGGGTAATGAAAAACTGTTTTTT
NA	TRBV7-2	TRBJ2-5	NA	CASSFSGLEQYF	TGTGCCAGCAGCTTCTCCGGTCTGGAGCAGTACTTC
NA	TRBV7-9	TRBJ1-6	few	CASSGQGSFNSPLHF	TGTGCCAGCAGCGGCCAAGGGAGCTTCAATTCACCCCTCCACTTT
NA	TRBV6-1	TRBJ1-5	NA	CASSQTDRDNQPQHF	TGTGCCAGCAGCCAAACGGACAGAGACAATCAGCCCCAGCATTTT
NA	TRBV7-2	TRBJ1-6	NA	CASSLGGGNRSPLHF	TGTGCCAGCAGCTTGGGGGGAGGTAATAGATCACCCCTCCACTTT
TRBD2	TRBV5-1	TRBJ2-3	NA	CASSLDVLAGGTDTQYF	TGCGCCAGCAGCTTAGACGTACTAGCGGGAGGTACAGATACGCAGTATTTT
TRBD1	TRBV9	TRBJ1-1	once	CASSVVRTGNTEAFF	TGTGCCAGCAGCGTAGTAAGGACAGGGAACACTGAAGCTTTCTTT
TRBD2	TRBV6-4	TRBJ2-3	NA	CASSDSAGGPTDTQYF	TGTGCCAGCAGTGACTCGGCGGGGGGGCCCACAGATACGCAGTATTTT
TRBD2	TRBV18	TRBJ2-1	few	CASSPELSGGAYNEQFF	TGTGCCAGCTCCCCCGAGCTAAGCGGGGGGGCGTACAATGAGCAGTTCTTC
TRBD1	TRBV10-2	TRBJ2-2	NA	CASSERIDRGRPGELFF	TGCGCCAGCAGTGAGAGGATCGACAGGGGGCGGCCCGGGGAGCTGTTTTTT
NA	TRBV5-1	TRBJ2-3	NA	CASSLAEQGAGTQYF	TGCGCCAGCAGCTTGGCCGAACAGGGTGCGGGTACGCAGTATTTT
NA	TRBV10-1	TRBJ2-5	NA	CASSESNRAVQYF	TGCGCCAGCAGTGAGTCGAACAGGGCGGTGCAGTACTTC
TRBD2	TRBV4-2	TRBJ2-1	few	CASSQAPGAGGSSYEQFF	TGTGCCAGCAGCCAAGCTCCAGGGGCGGGAGGGAGTAGCTATGAGCAGTTCTTC
NA	TRBV10-2	TRBJ2-3	NA	CASSEGAGSLTDTQYF	TGCGCCAGCAGTGAGGGGGCAGGGTCCCTGACAGATACGCAGTATTTT
TRBD1	TRBV5-6	TRBJ2-7	NA	CASSATDREQHF	TGTGCCAGCAGCGCCACCGACAGGGAGCAGCACTTC
NA	TRBV15	TRBJ2-3	NA	CATSRNVVSPLTDTQYF	TGTGCCACCAGCAGGAATGTAGTATCCCCGCTCACAGATACGCAGTATTTT
TRBD2	TRBV10-1	TRBJ2-3	NA	CASSGTRWGTDTQYF	TGCGCCAGCAGTGGGACTAGATGGGGCACAGATACGCAGTATTTT
NA	TRBV7-3	TRBJ2-3	few	CASSSRPDTQYF	TGTGCCAGCAGCTCGCGGCCAGATACGCAGTATTTT
NA	TRBV11-2	TRBJ2-5	NA	CASSLDRQRGETQYF	TGTGCCAGCAGCTTAGATCGACAACGGGGGGAGACCCAGTACTTC
NA	TRBV27	TRBJ1-1	few	CASSLGGSRTEAFF	TGTGCCAGCAGTTTGGGGGGTTCTAGAACTGAAGCTTTCTTT
TRBD1	TRBV4-1	TRBJ2-1	NA	CASSQVPTGGLDEQFF	TGCGCCAGCAGCCAAGTACCGACAGGGGGCTTGGATGAGCAGTTCTTC
NA	TRBV7-3	TRBJ1-6	NA	CASSLSGDYSPLHF	TGTGCCAGCAGCTTAAGTGGGGACTATTCACCCCTCCACTTT
TRBD1	TRBV19	TRBJ1-5	NA	CASQGTGGWSNQPQHF	TGTGCCAGCCAAGGGACAGGGGGTTGGAGCAATCAGCCCCAGCATTTT
NA	TRBV27	TRBJ2-5	NA	CASSGLRGSRETQYF	TGTGCCAGCAGTGGCCTCAGGGGATCCCGGGAGACCCAGTACTTC
NA	TRBV5-4	TRBJ1-5	NA	CASSPGGNQPQHF	TGTGCCAGCAGCCCCGGTGGCAATCAGCCCCAGCATTTT
NA	TRBV27	TRBJ1-2	once	CASSAGTPAYGYTF	TGTGCCAGCAGTGCCGGGACTCCAGCCTATGGCTACACCTTC
TRBD1	TRBV11-2	TRBJ1-2	few	CASSPVPGTGSGYTF	TGTGCCAGCAGCCCTGTCCCCGGGACAGGGAGCGGCTACACCTTC
NA	TRBV5-1	TRBJ1-4	NA	CASSLGRGREKLFF	TGCGCCAGCAGCTTGGGCAGGGGCCGTGAAAAACTGTTTTTT
TRBD2	TRBV4-1	TRBJ2-7	once	CASSLLAGPSYEQYF	TGCGCCAGCAGCCTCCTAGCGGGACCTTCCTACGAGCAGTACTTC
TRBD1	TRBV10-3	TRBJ2-7	once	CAISESATGGRYEQYF	TGTGCCATCAGTGAGTCAGCGACAGGGGGCCGGTACGAGCAGTACTTC
NA	TRBV29-1	TRBJ2-3	NA	CSVRPRVTDTQYF	TGCAGCGTCCGCCCCAGGGTCACAGATACGCAGTATTTT
NA	TRBV10-1	TRBJ2-5	NA	CASTTTGTRETQYF	TGCGCCAGCACTACCACAGGGACCCGGGAGACCCAGTACTTC
TRBD1	TRBV5-1	TRBJ1-6	NA	CASSSGQVLNSPLHF	TGCGCCAGCAGCTCCGGACAGGTCTTAAATTCACCCCTCCACTTT
TRBD1	TRBV5-1	TRBJ1-1	NA	CASSSTGGRNTEAFF	TGCGCCAGCAGCTCTACAGGGGGGCGGAACACTGAAGCTTTCTTT
TRBD1	TRBV7-9	TRBJ1-5	NA	CASSLSTGLSQPQHF	TGTGCCAGCAGCCTATCGACAGGGTTAAGTCAGCCCCAGCATTTT